These 21 T cell receptor beta chains share one sample of origin, sequenced in a study of naive and memory T cell subsets. Their antigens are not known. General observations from the study: Especially in CD8 cells, naive repertoires contained a few larger clonotypes, possibly CD45RA-re-expressing memory cells.

The beta constant-region primer was an equimolar mix of two oligonucleotides covering TRBC1 and TRBC2. Ligated cDNA was amplified by four rounds of PCR with nested alpha and beta constant-region primers and SP2. From the UMI-ligation and nested PCR reads, TCRdb called clonotypes with MiXCR, one entry per CDR3 protein. Among around 100,000 distinct CDR3 sequences listed, approximately 14% were seen once. Material: naive CD8+ T cells from blood. These receptors all come from a human donor in good health.

The V and J genes are TRBV29-1 and TRBJ2-1, with TRBD2 as a possible D gene (6 bases). Per germline, CDR1 SQVTM and CDR2 ANQGSEA. The CDR3 consists of 16 residues. V gave up 6 bases and J gave up 2 bases, with 20 bases separating them. The CDR3 DNA follows: TGCAGCGTCCCGACGGGAGCGCCATCAACCTACAATGAGCAGTTCTTC. Translation gives CSVPTGAPSTYNEQFF.

J is TRBJ2-3 and V is TRBV4-2, with 7 bases fitting TRBD2. V lost 4 bases and J lost 2; bases outside the gene matches: 9. The CDR3 sequence is 16 residues long. Germline values: CDR1 LGHNA, CDR2 YNFKEQ. The CDR3, as DNA: TGTGCCAGCAGCCTTAGACTAGCAGAAGCCACAGATACGCAGTATTTT. This codes for CASSLRLAEATDTQYF.

This rearrangement joins TRBV5-8 to TRBJ1-1; no clear D gene. The CDR3 totals 14 residues. The germline V and J ends were trimmed by 2 bases and 4 bases, with 12 bases remaining between them. CDR1 and CDR2 (germline): SGHTS, YDEGEE. The chain's CDR3 is CASSFKPMSTEAFF. DNA for the CDR3: TGTGCCAGCAGCTTCAAACCGATGAGCACTGAAGCTTTCTTT.

This clonotype was seen a few times. The J gene is TRBJ2-7, the V gene TRBV7-9; 15 bases are a match to TRBD2. Germline trimming cut 1 base from V and 2 bases from J; bases unmatched to any gene: 9. The length of the CDR3 is 19 residues. Germline CDR1 is SEHNR and CDR2 is FQNEAQ (reference sequence). This chain's CDR3 is CASSLGQGGLAGGPYEQYF. In DNA, the CDR3 is TGTGCCAGCAGCTTAGGACAGGGGGGACTAGCGGGAGGTCCCTACGAGCAGTACTTC.

The sample holds a few counts of this clonotype. The genes are TRBV12-3 or TRBV12-4 and TRBJ2-7, with no clear D. V shed 5 bases and J shed 5 bases, with 19 bases lying between them. The CDR3 length is 15 residues. CDR3 sequence: CASSPPGRGLDEQYF. The CDR3 bases are TGTGCCAGCAGTCCGCCGGGTCGAGGTTTGGACGAGCAGTACTTC.

The rearrangement joins TRBV11-2 to TRBJ1-1; D is perhaps TRBD1 (6 bases). The CDR3 has 16 amino acids. V was shortened by 3 bases and J by 0 bases, with 14 bases between the two germline ends. CDR1 and CDR2 (germline): SGHAT, FQNNGV. The CDR3 sequence: CASSFGGQGLNTEAFF. The CDR3 nucleotides read TGTGCCAGCAGCTTCGGGGGGCAGGGGCTGAACACTGAAGCTTTCTTT.

The chain is built from TRBV5-1 and TRBJ2-1; 11 bases align to TRBD2. V lost 0 bases, J lost 7 bases, and 18 bases stayed unmatched. The CDR3 extends over 20 amino acids. The germline V gene has CDR1 SGHRS and CDR2 YFSETQ. CDR3 sequence: CASSLAPLAEGTSGPNEQFF. The CDR3 nucleotides are TGCGCCAGCAGCTTGGCCCCGTTGGCGGAGGGGACTAGCGGACCGAATGAGCAGTTCTTC. Full variable domain (remainder filled in from reference TRBV5-1 and TRBJ2-1): KAGVTQTPRYLIKTRGQQVTLSCSPISGHRSVSWYQQTPGQGLQFLFEYFSETQRNKGNFPGRFSGRQFSNSRSEMNVSTLELGDSALYLCASSLAPLAEGTSGPNEQFFGPGTRLTVL.

The rearrangement joins TRBV7-9 to TRBJ1-3; D is undetermined. CDR1 SEHNR and CDR2 FQNEAQ come from the germline V gene (reference sequence). Trimming took off 5 bases at V and 0 bases at J, with 8 bases between the two ends. The CDR3 is 14 residues long. The CDR3 nucleotides read TGTGCCAGCAGCGTAAAGGACTCTGGAAACACCATATATTTT. It is translated as CASSVKDSGNTIYF.

The chain is built from TRBV2 and TRBJ2-7; 9 bases are shared with TRBD1. The CDR3 is made up of 14 amino acids. The V and J ends lost 6 bases and 6 bases, in that order; junction bases with no gene match: 9. CDR1 is SNHLY, CDR2 FYNNEI, per germline. CDR3 amino acids: CASRTGTGLSEQYF. As DNA, the CDR3 is TGTGCCAGCAGGACCGGGACAGGGTTGTCCGAGCAGTACTTC.

This clonotype has a handful of counts. The chain carries TRBV6-1 and TRBJ1-1; D is ambiguous. The length of the CDR3 is 15 residues. Trimming took 10 bases from V and 0 from J, leaving 18 bases between them. Germline assignment: CDR1 MNHNS and CDR2 SASEGT. The CDR3 DNA reads TGTGCCACCTCCGGAGGAGGGTTTATGAACACTGAAGCTTTCTTT. Translated, it gives CATSGGGFMNTEAFF.

This clonotype was observed at least ten times. Germline is not matched at one junction end, which may reflect a read error. V usage is TRBV7-7 and J usage is TRBJ1-1, with D hard to call. The CDR3 totals 13 residues. Germline CDR1 reads SSHAT; CDR2 reads FNYEAQ (reference sequence). In DNA form, the CDR3 reads TGTGCTAGCAGCCCCCTCGGGAACACTGAAGCTTTCTTT. Translating gives CASSPLGNTEAFF.

This sequence joins TRBV13 and TRBJ2-1; D is unresolved. V was trimmed by 2 bases and J by 0 bases, leaving 8 bases between them. The CDR3 consists of 15 residues. Germline CDR1 is PRHDT and CDR2 is FYEKMQ (reference sequence). CDR3 nucleotide sequence: TGTGCCAGCAGCTTACGGCGGAGCTCCTACAATGAGCAGTTCTTC. This sequence encodes CASSLRRSSYNEQFF. Full variable domain (remainder filled in from reference TRBV13 and TRBJ2-1): AAGVIQSPRHLIKEKRETATLKCYPIPRHDTVYWYQQGPGQDPQFLISFYEKMQSDKGSIPDRFSAQQFSDYHSELNMSSLELGDSALYFCASSLRRSSYNEQFFGPGTRLTVL.

At least ten counts were recorded for this clonotype. The chain is built from TRBV27 and TRBJ2-3, with no clear D. The CDR3 is 13 residues long. Germline values: CDR1 MNHEY, CDR2 SMNVEV (reference sequence). Trimming left V 6 bases short and J 3 bases short, with 10 bases between. The CDR3 is CASSLDPTDTQYF. CDR3 nucleotides: TGTGCCAGCAGCTTAGATCCTACAGATACGCAGTATTTT.

This clonotype appeared many times. The chain employs TRBV28 and TRBJ1-4; possible D gene TRBD1, 6 bases. Germline V gene lookup returns CDR1 MDHEN and CDR2 SYDVKM. Trimming removed 5 bases from V and 6 bases from J, with 16 bases in between. The CDR3 totals 15 residues. CDR3 sequence reads: CASSLGGRMDEKLFF. CDR3 in DNA: TGTGCCAGCAGTCTGGGGGGGCGCATGGATGAAAAACTGTTTTTT.

In its sample, this clonotype was seen many times. This chain connects TRBV7-9 to TRBJ2-3; 7 nucleotides agree with TRBD2. The CDR3 is 14 amino acids. Trimming removed 5 bases from V and 2 bases from J; junction bases left unmatched: 4. Germline-derived CDR1 and CDR2 are SEHNR and FQNEAQ (reference sequence). CDR3 protein: CASSPSGFTDTQYF. The CDR3 coding sequence is TGTGCCAGCAGCCCTAGCGGTTTCACAGATACGCAGTATTTT.

This clonotype was seen only a few times. The V and J genes are TRBV5-6 and TRBJ2-3; no clear D. Between the trimmed V and J ends, which lost 0 bases and 4 bases, there was a span of 15 bases. Germline CDR1 reads SGHDT; CDR2 reads YYEEEE. The CDR3 runs 16 residues. The CDR3 nucleotides are TGTGCCAGCAGCTTGGATGGGTATCATAAAGCAGATACGCAGTATTTT. This encodes CASSLDGYHKADTQYF.

This clonotype was seen more than once but under ten times. J is TRBJ2-7 and V is TRBV5-4; D tentatively reads TRBD1 or TRBD2 (5 bases each). The germline CDR1 and CDR2 sequences are SGHNT and YYREEE (reference sequence). The CDR3 runs to 14 residues. The V and J ends lost 0 bases and 4 bases respectively, with 11 bases between them. CDR3 protein: CASSLAGDGYEQYF. The CDR3 DNA sequence: TGTGCCAGCAGCTTGGCCGGGGACGGATACGAGCAGTACTTC.

This clonotype has just a few counts. This chain links TRBV12-3 or TRBV12-4 with TRBJ2-1, with TRBD1 matching 8 bases. With 4 bases clipped from V and 7 bases from J, the junction kept 18 bases outside the gene matches. The CDR3 runs to 18 residues. CDR3 residues: CASSSPRDRSTRFNEQFF. CDR3 bases: TGTGCCAGCAGTTCTCCTAGGGACAGGTCGACCCGATTTAATGAGCAGTTCTTC.

In its sample, this clonotype was seen many times. This chain connects TRBV29-1 to TRBJ1-2; D is undetermined. CDR1 and CDR2 from the germline V gene are SQVTM and ANQGSEA. The CDR3 is made up of 11 amino acids. V gave up 4 bases and J gave up 4 bases, with 7 bases separating them. The CDR3 loop reads CSVAGIYGYTF. The CDR3, as DNA: TGCAGCGTTGCGGGAATCTATGGCTACACCTTC.

The chain is built from TRBV7-9 and TRBJ2-5; a weak D match, TRBD2 (5 bases). Germline V CDR1 and CDR2: SEHNR, FQNEAQ (reference sequence). V dropped 6 bases and J dropped 4 bases, with 21 bases sitting between them. The CDR3 is 16 residues long. The DNA of the CDR3 is TGTGCCAGCAGAAGCTCAGTCGGGAAATCGGGAGAGACCCAGTACTTC. As protein: CASRSSVGKSGETQYF.

This clonotype was seen at least ten times. The chain employs TRBV5-1 and TRBJ2-7, with 10 bases that match TRBD1. V lost 1 base, J lost 4 bases, and 8 bases stayed unmatched. This CDR3 region has 16 residues. Germline loops: CDR1 SGHRS, CDR2 YFSETQ. CDR3 loop: CASSLLPPGQGYEQYF. CDR3 nucleotides: TGCGCCAGCAGCTTGTTACCGCCGGGACAGGGGTACGAGCAGTACTTC.